This is a list of T cell receptor beta chains from one sample in a study of technical replicates of blood from a few donors. Repertoires were generated with immunoSEQ multiplex PCR, while TCRdb's copy carries only in-frame clones and drops some. The data contain about 59,000 clones, about 94% of them singletons. Source material: PBMCs. These receptors came from a human donor in good health. Some clones in this sample may be carry-over from other donors' samples. The CDR3 runs from the conserved cysteine through the conserved F or W. D genes are given only for firm matches.

j_call cdr3_length d_call v_call cdr3_aa
TRBJ2-1 16 TRBD2 TRBV14 CASSQQLAGAYNEQFF
TRBJ2-1 15 TRBD2 TRBV7-7 CASSLGLAGAGEQFF
TRBJ2-7 13 NA TRBV27 CASSFSQLSEQYF
TRBJ1-2 14 TRBD1 TRBV6-5 CASSGQGGVIGYTF
TRBJ2-7 16 NA TRBV4-1 CASSQSEGGRLYEQYF
TRBJ2-2 17 NA TRBV4-3 CASSQFRVGTNTGELFF
TRBJ2-5 18 TRBD2 TRBV4-1 CASSQDLKTSGSVETQYF
TRBJ2-4 14 TRBD2 TRBV7-2 CASSSGLAGREVRF
TRBJ2-7 16 TRBD2 TRBV4-3 CASSQDLLAGAYEQYF
TRBJ2-2 15 TRBD2 TRBV9 CASSVGGGAYGELFF
TRBJ1-1 13 NA TRBV29-1 CSGSRGSGTEAFF
TRBJ1-1 15 NA TRBV7-8 CASSLSRLMNTEAFF
TRBJ1-1 14 TRBD1 TRBV23-1 CASSRDRVYTEAFF
TRBJ1-1 14 TRBD1 TRBV7-6 CASSSGQGITEAFF
TRBJ1-5 14 NA TRBV27 CASSFRDSNQPQHF
TRBJ1-6 13 NA TRBV6-6 CASHGQGFSPLHF
TRBJ2-5 12 TRBD1 TRBV29-1 CSVTRGSETQYF
TRBJ2-3 14 NA TRBV18 CASSQSTGTDTQYF
TRBJ2-7 15 NA TRBV7-2 CASSPGNSRIYEQYF
TRBJ2-3 13 NA TRBV2 CASRRDSTDTQYF
TRBJ2-7 15 TRBD1 TRBV7-9 CASSLRTGSKYEQYF
TRBJ1-2 15 NA TRBV9 CASSVAPRANYGYTF
TRBJ2-1 13 TRBD1 TRBV6-4 CASSDLGQGTQFF
TRBJ2-7 13 NA TRBV5-1 CASSSTGFNEQYF
TRBJ2-1 12 TRBD2 TRBV5-6 CASSSTSGEQFF
TRBJ2-7 16 TRBD2 TRBV7-2 CASSFAGTSGSYEQYF
TRBJ2-1 15 TRBD1 TRBV7-2 CASSLGQGGYNEQFF
TRBJ1-6 15 NA TRBV4-1 CASSQDGSLNSPLHF